In this sample, the clone carrying this T cell receptor (beta chain) turned up many times. The antigen is undetermined. The data belong to a study of early T cells in non-severe SARS-CoV-2 infection. Study-wide points: VDJdb-based annotation leaned toward anti-spike CD8 responses and missed private and CD4 specificities.

Each cDNA molecule carried a unique molecular identifier. TCRdb fed the 5' RACE reads into MiXCR, producing one record per CDR3 protein. Of tens of thousands of distinct CDR3 sequences listed, over 5% are singletons. V dropped 5 bases and J dropped 5 bases, with 21 bases sitting between them. The CDR3 length is 16 residues. Germline assignment: CDR1 MDHEN and CDR2 SYDVKM. The chain recombines TRBV28 with TRBJ1-2; no clear D. The sample taken for sequencing was whole blood. The receptor's source is an adult who was a healthcare worker with PCR-confirmed SARS-CoV-2 infection or an uninfected control (not recorded which). CDR3 coding DNA: TGTGCCAGCAGTGTACCCTGGGAGGCGGCCCATTATGGCTACACCTTC. This translates into CASSVPWEAAHYGYTF.